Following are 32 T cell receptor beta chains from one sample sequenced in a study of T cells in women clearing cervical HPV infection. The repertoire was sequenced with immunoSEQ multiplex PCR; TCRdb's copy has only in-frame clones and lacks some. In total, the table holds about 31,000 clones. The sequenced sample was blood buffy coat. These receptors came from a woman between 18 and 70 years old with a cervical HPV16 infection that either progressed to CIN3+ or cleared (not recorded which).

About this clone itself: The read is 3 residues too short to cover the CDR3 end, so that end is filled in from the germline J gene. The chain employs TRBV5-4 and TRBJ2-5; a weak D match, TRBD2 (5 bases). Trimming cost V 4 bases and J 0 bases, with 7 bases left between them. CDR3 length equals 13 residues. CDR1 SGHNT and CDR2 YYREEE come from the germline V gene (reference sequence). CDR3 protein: CASSQDYQETQYF. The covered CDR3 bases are TGTGCCAGCAGCCAGGACTACCAAGAGACC.

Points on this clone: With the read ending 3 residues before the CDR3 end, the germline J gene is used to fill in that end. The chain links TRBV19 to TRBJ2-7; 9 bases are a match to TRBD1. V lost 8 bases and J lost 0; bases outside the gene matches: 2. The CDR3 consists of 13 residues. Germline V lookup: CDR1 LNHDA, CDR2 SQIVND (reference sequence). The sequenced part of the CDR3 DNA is TGTGCCAGTGGGACAGGGAACTCCTACGAG. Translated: CASGTGNSYE. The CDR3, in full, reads CASGTGNSYEQYF.

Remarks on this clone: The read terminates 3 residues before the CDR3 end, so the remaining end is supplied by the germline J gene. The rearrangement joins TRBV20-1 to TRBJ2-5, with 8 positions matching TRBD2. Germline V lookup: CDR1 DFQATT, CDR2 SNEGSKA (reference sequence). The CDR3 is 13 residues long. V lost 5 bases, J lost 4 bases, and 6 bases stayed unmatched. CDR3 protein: CSALGAGGETQYF. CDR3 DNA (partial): TGCAGTGCTCTGGGGGCGGGGGGAGAGACC.

CDR3 region: CASSLSQGTEAFF. CDR3 bases read: TGTGCCAGCTCACTTTCGCAGGGGACCGAA. The rearrangement joins TRBV18 to TRBJ1-1; TRBD1 might be the D (6 bases). The CDR3 end falls 3 residues outside the read, so it is completed with the germline J gene. The CDR3 has 13 amino acids. Looked up from germline, CDR1 is KGHSH and CDR2 is LQKENI.

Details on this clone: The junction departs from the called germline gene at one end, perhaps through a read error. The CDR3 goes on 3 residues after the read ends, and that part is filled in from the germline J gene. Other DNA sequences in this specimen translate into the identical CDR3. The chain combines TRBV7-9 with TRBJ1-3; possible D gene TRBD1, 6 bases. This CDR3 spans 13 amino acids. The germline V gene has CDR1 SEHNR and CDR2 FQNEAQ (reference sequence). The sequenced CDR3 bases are TGTGCCAGCGTACAGGGCAGTGGAAACACG. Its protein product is CASVQGSGNT. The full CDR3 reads CASVQGSGNTIYF.

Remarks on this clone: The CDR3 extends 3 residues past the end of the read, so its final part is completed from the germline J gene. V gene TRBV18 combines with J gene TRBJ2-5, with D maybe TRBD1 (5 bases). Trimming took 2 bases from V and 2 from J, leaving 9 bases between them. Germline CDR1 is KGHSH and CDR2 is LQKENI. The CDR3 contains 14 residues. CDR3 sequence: CASSPRTLQETQYF. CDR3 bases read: TGTGCCAGCTCACCAAGGACACTTCAAGAGACC.

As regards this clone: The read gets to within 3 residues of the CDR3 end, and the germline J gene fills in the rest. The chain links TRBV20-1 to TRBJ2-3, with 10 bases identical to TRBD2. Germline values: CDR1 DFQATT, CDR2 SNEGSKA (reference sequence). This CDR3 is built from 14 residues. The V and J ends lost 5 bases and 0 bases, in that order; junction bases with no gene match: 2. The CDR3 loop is CSALLAGSTDTQYF. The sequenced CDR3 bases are TGCAGTGCTCTACTAGCGGGGAGCACAGATACG.

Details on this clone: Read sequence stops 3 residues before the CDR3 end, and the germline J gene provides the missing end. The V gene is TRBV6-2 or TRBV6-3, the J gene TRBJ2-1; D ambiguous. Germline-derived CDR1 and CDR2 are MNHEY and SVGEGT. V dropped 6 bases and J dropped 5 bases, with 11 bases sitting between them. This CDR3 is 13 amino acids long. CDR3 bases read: TGTGCCAGCAGGGGTGGGCCCCACAATGAG. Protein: CASRGGPHNE. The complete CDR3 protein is CASRGGPHNEQFF.

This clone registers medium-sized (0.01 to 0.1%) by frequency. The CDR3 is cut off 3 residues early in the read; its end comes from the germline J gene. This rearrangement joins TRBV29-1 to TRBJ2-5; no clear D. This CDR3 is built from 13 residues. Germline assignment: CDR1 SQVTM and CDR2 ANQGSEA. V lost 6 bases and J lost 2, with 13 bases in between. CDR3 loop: CSVARTRQETQYF. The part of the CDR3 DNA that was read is TGCAGCGTCGCGAGAACCCGGCAAGAGACC.

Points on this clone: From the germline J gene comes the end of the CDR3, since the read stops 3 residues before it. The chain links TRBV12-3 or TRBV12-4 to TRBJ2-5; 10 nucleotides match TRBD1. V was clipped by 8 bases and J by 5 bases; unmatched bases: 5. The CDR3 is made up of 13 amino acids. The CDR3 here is CASRQGARETQYF. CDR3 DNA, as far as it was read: TGTGCCAGCCGACAGGGGGCGCGGGAGACC.

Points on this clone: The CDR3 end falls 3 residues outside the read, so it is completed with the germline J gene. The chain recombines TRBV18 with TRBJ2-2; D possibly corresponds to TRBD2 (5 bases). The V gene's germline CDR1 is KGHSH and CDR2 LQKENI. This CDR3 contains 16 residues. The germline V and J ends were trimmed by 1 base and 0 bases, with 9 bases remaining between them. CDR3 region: CASSPRTAANTGELFF. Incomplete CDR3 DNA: TGTGCCAGCTCACCACGAACAGCGGCGAACACCGGGGAG.

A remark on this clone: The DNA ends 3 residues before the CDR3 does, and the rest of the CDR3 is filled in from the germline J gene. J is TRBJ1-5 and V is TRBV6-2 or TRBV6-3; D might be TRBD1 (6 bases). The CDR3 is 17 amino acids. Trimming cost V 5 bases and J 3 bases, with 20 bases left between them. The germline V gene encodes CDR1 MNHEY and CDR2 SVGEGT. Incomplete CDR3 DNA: TGTGCCAGCAGTCCCCCCGGGGGGGCGCGGGACAATCAGCCC. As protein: CASSPPGGARDNQP. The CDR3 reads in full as CASSPPGGARDNQPQHF.

The CDR3 reads CASSPSGTTYGYTF. Incomplete CDR3 DNA: TGTGCCAGCAGCCCCTCTGGGACAACCTATGGC. The genes are TRBV5-6 and TRBJ1-2, with D possibly being TRBD1 (6 bases). The CDR3 end lies 3 residues beyond the end of the read and is filled in from the germline J gene. V was shortened by 4 bases and J by 4 bases, with 14 bases between the two germline ends. CDR3 size: 14 residues. Germline V gene sequence: CDR1 SGHDT, CDR2 YYEEEE. The full variable domain, completed using reference TRBV5-6 and TRBJ1-2, is DAGVTQSPTHLIKTRGQQVTLRCSPKSGHDTVSWYQQALGQGPQFIFQYYEEEERQRGNFPDRFSGHQFPNYSSELNVNALLLGDSALYLCASSPSGTTYGYTFGSGTRLTVV.

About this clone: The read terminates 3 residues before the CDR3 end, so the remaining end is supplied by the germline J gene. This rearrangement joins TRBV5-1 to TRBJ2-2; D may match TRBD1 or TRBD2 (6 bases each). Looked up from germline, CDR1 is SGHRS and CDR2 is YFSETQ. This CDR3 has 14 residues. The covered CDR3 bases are TGCGCCAGCGGAGGGGGTGCAACTAATGAAAAG. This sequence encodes CASGGGATNEK. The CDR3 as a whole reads CASGGGATNEKLFF.

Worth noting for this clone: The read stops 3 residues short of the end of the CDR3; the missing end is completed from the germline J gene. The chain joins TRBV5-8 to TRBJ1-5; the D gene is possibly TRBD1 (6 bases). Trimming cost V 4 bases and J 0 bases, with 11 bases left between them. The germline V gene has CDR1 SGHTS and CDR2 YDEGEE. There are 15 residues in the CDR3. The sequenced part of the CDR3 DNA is TGTGCCAGCAGCGTCCAGGGGTTTAGCAATCAGCCC. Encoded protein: CASSVQGFSNQP. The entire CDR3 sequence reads CASSVQGFSNQPQHF.

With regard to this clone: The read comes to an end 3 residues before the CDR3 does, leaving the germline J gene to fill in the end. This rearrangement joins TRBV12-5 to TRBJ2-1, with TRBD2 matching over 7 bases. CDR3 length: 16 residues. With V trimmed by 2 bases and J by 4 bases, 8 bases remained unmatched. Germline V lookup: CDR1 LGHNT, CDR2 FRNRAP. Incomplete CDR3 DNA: TGTGCTAGTGGTTTGACAGCCGGGACTACTTACAATGAG. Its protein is CASGLTAGTTYNE. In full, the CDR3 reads CASGLTAGTTYNEQFF.

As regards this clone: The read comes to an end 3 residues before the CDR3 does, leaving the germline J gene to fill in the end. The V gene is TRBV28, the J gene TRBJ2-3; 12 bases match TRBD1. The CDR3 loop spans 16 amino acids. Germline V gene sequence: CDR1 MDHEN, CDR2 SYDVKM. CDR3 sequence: CASSLAGTGGQETQYF. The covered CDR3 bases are TGTGCCAGCAGTTTAGCGGGGACAGGGGGCCAAGAGACG.

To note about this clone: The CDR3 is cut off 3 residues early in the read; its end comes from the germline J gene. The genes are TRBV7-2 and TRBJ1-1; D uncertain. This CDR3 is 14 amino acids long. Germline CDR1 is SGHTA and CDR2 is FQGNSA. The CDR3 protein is CASSLGLDDYEAFF. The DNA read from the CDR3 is TGTGCCAGCAGCTTAGGACTAGACGACTACGAG.

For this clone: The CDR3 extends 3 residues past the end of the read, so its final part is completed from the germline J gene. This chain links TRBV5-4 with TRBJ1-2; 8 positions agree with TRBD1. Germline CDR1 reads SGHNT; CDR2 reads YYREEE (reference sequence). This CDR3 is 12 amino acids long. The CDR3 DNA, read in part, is TGTGCCAGCAGCGAGGACAGGGTCGGC. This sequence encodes CASSEDRVG. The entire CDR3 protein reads CASSEDRVGYTF.

The CDR3 sequence is CASSLGLTGMATEAFF. The CDR3 bases that were read are TGTGCCAGCAGCTTAGGTTTAACAGGGATGGCCACTGAA. The chain joins TRBV7-8 to TRBJ1-1; weak D call: TRBD1 (6 bases). The sequence runs out 3 residues before the end of the CDR3; the remainder is reconstructed from the germline J gene. Germline CDR1 and CDR2: SGHVS and FQNEAQ. The V end was cut by 1 base, the J end by 4 bases, with 16 bases between. The CDR3 is 16 amino acids.

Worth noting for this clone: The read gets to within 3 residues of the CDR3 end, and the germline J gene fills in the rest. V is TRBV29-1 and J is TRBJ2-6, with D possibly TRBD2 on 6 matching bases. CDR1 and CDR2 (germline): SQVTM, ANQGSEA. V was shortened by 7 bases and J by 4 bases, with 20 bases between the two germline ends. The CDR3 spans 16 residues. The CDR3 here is CSDTEYSGGGANVLTF. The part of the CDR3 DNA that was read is TGCAGCGATACCGAATATAGCGGTGGCGGGGCCAACGTC.

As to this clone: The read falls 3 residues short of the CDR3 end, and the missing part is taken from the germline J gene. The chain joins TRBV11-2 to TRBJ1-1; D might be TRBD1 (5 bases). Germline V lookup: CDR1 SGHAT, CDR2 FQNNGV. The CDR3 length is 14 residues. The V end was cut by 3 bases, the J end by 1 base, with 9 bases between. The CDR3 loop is CASSLGLGNTEAFF. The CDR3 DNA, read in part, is TGTGCCAGCAGCTTGGGACTTGGGAACACTGAA.

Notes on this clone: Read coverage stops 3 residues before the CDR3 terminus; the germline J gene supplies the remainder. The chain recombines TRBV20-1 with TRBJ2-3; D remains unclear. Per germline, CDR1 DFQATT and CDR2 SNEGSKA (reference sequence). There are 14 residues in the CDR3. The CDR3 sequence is CSARAGVVNQPQYF. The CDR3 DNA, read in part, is TGCAGTGCTAGAGCGGGTGTCGTCAATCAGCCG.

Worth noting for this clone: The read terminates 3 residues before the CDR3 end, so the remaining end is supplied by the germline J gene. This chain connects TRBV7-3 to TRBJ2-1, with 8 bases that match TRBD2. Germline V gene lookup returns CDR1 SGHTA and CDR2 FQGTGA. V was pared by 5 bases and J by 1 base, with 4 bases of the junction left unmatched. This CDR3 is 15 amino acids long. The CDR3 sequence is CASSLRGGSYNEQFF. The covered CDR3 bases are TGTGCCAGCAGCCTCCGGGGGGGATCCTACAATGAG.

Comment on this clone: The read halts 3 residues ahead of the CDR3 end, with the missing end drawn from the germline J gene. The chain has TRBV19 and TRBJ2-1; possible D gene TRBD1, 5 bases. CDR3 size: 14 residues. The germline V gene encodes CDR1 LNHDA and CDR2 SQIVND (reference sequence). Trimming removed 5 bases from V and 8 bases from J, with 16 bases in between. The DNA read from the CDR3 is TGTGCCAGTAGTGCCCGGGCAGGGTTGGATGAG. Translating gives CASSARAGLDE. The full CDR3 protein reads CASSARAGLDEQFF. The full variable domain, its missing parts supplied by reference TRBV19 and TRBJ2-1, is DGGITQSPKYLFRKEGQNVTLSCEQNLNHDAMYWYRQDPGQGLRLIYYSQIVNDFQKGDIAEGYSVSREKKESFPLTVTSAQKNPTAFYLCASSARAGLDEQFFGPGTRLTVL.

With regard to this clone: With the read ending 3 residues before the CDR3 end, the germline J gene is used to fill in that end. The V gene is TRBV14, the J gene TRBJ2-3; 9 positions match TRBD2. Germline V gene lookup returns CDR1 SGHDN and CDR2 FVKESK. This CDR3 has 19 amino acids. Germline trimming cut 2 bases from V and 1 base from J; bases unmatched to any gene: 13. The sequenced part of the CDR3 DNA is TGTGCCAGCAGCCAACCCCCCTATTCTAGCGGGGCCGGCACAGATACG. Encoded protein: CASSQPPYSSGAGTDT. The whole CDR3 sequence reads CASSQPPYSSGAGTDTQYF.

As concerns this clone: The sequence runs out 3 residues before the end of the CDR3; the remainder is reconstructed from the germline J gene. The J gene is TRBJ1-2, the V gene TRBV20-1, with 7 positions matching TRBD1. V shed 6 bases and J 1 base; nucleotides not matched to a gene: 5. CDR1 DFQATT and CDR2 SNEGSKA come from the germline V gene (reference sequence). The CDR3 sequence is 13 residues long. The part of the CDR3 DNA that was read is TGCAGTGCCAGACAGGGAGATAACTATGGC. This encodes CSARQGDNYG. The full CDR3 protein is CSARQGDNYGYTF.

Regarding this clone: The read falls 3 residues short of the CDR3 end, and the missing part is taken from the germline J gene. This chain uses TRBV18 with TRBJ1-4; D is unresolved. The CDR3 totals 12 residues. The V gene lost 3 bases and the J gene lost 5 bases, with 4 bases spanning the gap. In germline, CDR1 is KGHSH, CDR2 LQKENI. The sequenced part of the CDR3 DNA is TGTGCCAGCTCACCCTTAAATGAAAAA. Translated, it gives CASSPLNEK. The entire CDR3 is CASSPLNEKLFF.

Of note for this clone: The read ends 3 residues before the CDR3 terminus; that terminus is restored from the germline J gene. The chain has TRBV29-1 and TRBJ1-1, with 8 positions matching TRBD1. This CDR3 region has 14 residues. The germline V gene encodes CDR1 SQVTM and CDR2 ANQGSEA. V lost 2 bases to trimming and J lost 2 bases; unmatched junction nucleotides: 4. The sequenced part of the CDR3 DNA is TGCAGCGTTGAAAGACAGGGGCGCAACACTGAA. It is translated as CSVERQGRNTE. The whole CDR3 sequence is CSVERQGRNTEAFF.

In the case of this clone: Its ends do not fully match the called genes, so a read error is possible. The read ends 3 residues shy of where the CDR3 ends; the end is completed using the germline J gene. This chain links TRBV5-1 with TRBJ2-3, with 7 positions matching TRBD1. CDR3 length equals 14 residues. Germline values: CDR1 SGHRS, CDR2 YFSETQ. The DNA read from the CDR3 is TGCGCCAGCAGCACCTCGACAGGGACAGAGACG. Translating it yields CASSTSTGTET. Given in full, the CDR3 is CASSTSTGTETQYF. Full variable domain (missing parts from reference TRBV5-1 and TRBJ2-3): KAGVTQTPRYLIKTRGQQVTLSCSPISGHRSVSWYQQTPGQGLQFLFEYFSETQRNKGNFPGRFSGRQFSNSRSEMNVSTLELGDSALYLCASSTSTGTETQYFGPGTRLTVL.

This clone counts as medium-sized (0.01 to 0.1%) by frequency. CDR3 residues: CSVEETVVGKTQYF. The part of the CDR3 DNA that was read is TGCAGCGTTGAAGAGACAGTGGTTGGGAAGACG. V and J are TRBV29-1 and TRBJ2-3; a possible D gene is TRBD1 (5 bases). The CDR3 end falls 3 residues outside the read, so it is completed with the germline J gene. CDR1 and CDR2 from the germline V gene are SQVTM and ANQGSEA. The CDR3 has 14 residues.

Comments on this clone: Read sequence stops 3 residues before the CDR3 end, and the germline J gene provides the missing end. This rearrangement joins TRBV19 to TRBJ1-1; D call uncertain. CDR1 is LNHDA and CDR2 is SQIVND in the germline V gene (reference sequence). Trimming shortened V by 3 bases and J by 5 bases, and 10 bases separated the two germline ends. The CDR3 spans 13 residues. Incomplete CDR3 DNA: TGTGCCAGTAGTATCTCTAGAAAGACTGAA. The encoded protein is CASSISRKTE. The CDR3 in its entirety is CASSISRKTEAFF.